In this sample, the clone carrying this T cell receptor (beta chain) turned up once. What it recognizes is unknown. Profiled with immunoSEQ multiplex PCR; TCRdb holds only in-frame clones, not every one. The sample lists around 120,000 clones, roughly 95% occurring once. These data come from a study of graft-versus-host responses after intestinal transplantation. The V and J ends lost 4 bases and 3 bases respectively, with 16 bases between them. The CDR3 totals 15 residues. Per germline, CDR1 SEHNR and CDR2 FQNEAQ (reference sequence). The chain links TRBV7-9 to TRBJ2-7; TRBD2 might be the D (6 bases). This TCR was sampled from a human donor who received an intestinal transplant. The material sequenced was unstimulated CD8+ T cells sorted from spleen or lymph node cells, taken before intestinal transplant. The CDR3 nucleotides are TGTGCCAGCAGCTGGCCCGGGACTGCCTACTACGAGCAGTACTTC. It codes for CASSWPGTAYYEQYF.